The present T cell receptor beta chain was sequenced within a study of Ad26.COV2.S vaccination and SARS-CoV-2 variants. The wider study: Donor was in the COV1001 Ad26.COV2.S trial arm. Ad26.COV2.S, an intramuscular injection, was given once or twice 56 days apart.

Treatment of the sample: 15 to 20 received Ad26.COV2.S at low or high dose, single or two shots; five or six received placebo; per-sample allocation not given. Collection of samples fell on day 63 after the first vaccine or placebo injection. Vaccination used an Ad26 vector expressing Wuhan-strain SARS-CoV-2 spike. The length of the CDR3 is 16 residues. V gave up 1 base and J gave up 2 bases; unmatched junction bases: 4. Germline-derived CDR1 and CDR2 are SGHAT and FQNNGV. The protocol was immunoSEQ multiplex PCR, while the TCRdb copy is restricted to in-frame clones and leaves out a portion. Found here are about 410,000 clones, approximately 92% of them singletons; the top ten hold approximately 1.6%.

This sample comprised peripheral blood, obtained in a trial of Ad26.COV2.S vaccine versus placebo. V usage is TRBV11-2 and J usage is TRBJ1-2; TRBD1 matches 10 bases. The source of this sequence is a person aged 18 to 65 who received the Ad26.COV2.S COVID-19 vaccine or a placebo. CDR3 nucleotides: TGTGCCAGCAGCTTAGTAGGGACAGGGGACAACTATGGCTACACCTTC. This translates into CASSLVGTGDNYGYTF.